The sequence of this TCR beta chain was determined in a study of intratumoral heterogeneity in liver cancer. Across the study: With a median age of approximately 66 years, most patients were men. Study results and limitations: No significant regional difference in overall T cell clonality was found. RNA-seq estimates of regional tumor-infiltrating lymphocyte burden differences were reportedly confirmed by TCR sequencing.

Remarks on this clone: Its antigen is currently unknown.

V lost 0 bases and J lost 3, with 9 bases in between. The CDR3 has 14 amino acids. Germline loops: CDR1 SGHRS, CDR2 YFSETQ. Clones were read by immunoSEQ multiplex PCR, and TCRdb kept only the in-frame ones, dropping some. The sample lists about 6,200 clones; around 71% were seen once. Tumour samples came from separate, distinct regions of the hepatocellular carcinoma nodule. Patients had early-stage hepatocellular carcinoma, untreated before resection. This receptor was identified in a woman in her 70s with hepatocellular carcinoma. The starting material was tumor tissue, obtained before any cancer treatment. The chain has TRBV5-1 and TRBJ2-5, with D perhaps given as TRBD1 or TRBD2 (5 bases each). Here the CDR3 reads CASSLGGMEETQYF. Here the CDR3 DNA reads TGCGCCAGCAGCTTGGGGGGGATGGAAGAGACCCAGTACTTC.